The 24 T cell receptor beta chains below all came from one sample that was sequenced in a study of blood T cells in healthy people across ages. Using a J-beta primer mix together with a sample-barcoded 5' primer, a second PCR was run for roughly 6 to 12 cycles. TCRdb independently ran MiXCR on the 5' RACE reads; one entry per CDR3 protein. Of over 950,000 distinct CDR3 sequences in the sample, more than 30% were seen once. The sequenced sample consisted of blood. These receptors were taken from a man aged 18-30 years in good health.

The chain's CDR3 is CASKLTPTYTGELFF. In DNA, the CDR3 is TGTGCCAGCAAACTGACGCCGACTTACACCGGGGAGCTGTTTTTT. The chain recombines TRBV12-3 or TRBV12-4 with TRBJ2-2, with D hard to call. V was trimmed by 7 bases and J by 3 bases, leaving 15 bases between them. This CDR3 region has 15 residues.

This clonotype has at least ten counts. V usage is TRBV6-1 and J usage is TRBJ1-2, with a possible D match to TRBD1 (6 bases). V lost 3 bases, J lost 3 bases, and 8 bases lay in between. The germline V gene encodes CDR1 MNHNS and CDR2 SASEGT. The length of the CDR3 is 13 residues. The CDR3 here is CASSDRGDYGYTF. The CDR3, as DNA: TGTGCCAGCAGTGACAGGGGAGACTATGGCTACACCTTC.

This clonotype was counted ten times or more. CDR3 residues: CSARDFRTQMQETQYF. CDR3 DNA: TGCAGTGCTAGAGATTTCCGTACACAGATGCAAGAGACCCAGTACTTC. The rearrangement links TRBV20-1 to TRBJ2-5, with unresolved D. The CDR3 contains 16 residues. V lost 0 bases and J 2 bases, leaving 16 bases between the germline ends. The V gene's germline CDR1 is DFQATT and CDR2 SNEGSKA (reference sequence).

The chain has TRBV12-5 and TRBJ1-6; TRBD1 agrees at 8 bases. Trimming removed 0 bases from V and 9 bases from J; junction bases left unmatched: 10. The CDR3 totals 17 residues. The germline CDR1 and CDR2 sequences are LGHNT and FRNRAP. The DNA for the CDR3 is TGTGCTAGTGGTTTGGTAGATGGGCAGGGGGCGTTTTCACCCCTCCACTTT. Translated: CASGLVDGQGAFSPLHF. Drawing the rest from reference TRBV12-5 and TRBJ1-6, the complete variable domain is DARVTQTPRHKVTEMGQEVTMRCQPILGHNTVFWYRQTMMQGLELLAYFRNRAPLDDSGMPKDRFSAEMPDATLATLKIQPSEPRDSAVYFCASGLVDGQGAFSPLHFGNGTRLTVT.

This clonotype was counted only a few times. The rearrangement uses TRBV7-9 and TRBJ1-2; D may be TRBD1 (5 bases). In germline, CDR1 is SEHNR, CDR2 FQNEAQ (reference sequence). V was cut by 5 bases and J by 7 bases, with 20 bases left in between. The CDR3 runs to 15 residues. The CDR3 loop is CASSPRRGISGGYTF. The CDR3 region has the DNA TGTGCCAGCAGCCCAAGGCGGGGGATCTCTGGTGGCTACACCTTC.

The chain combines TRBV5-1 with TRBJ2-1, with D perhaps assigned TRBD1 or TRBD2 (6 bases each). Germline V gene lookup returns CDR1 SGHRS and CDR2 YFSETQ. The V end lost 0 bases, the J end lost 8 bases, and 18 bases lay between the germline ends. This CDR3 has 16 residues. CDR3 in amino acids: CASSLARGGGRDEQFF. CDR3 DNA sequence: TGCGCCAGCAGCTTGGCCAGGGGAGGAGGGAGAGATGAGCAGTTCTTC.

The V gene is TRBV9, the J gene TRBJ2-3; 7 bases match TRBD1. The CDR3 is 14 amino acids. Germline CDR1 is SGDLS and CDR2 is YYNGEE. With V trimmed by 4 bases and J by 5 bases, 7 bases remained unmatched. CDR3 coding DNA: TGTGCCAGCAGCTTTACAGGGGAACGAGATACGCAGTATTTT. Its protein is CASSFTGERDTQYF.

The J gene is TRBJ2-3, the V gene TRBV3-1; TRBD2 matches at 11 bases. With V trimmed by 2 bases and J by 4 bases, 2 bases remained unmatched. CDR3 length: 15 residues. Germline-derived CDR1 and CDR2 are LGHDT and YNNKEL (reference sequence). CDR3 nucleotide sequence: TGTGCCAGCAGCCAACTAGCGGGGGGAGCAGATACGCAGTATTTT. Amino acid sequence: CASSQLAGGADTQYF.

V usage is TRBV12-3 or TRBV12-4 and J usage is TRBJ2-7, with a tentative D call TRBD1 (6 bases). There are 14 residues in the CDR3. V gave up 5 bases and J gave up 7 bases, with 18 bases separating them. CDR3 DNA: TGTGCCAGCAGTCCCACAACAGGGCTCAATGAGCAGTACTTC. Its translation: CASSPTTGLNEQYF.

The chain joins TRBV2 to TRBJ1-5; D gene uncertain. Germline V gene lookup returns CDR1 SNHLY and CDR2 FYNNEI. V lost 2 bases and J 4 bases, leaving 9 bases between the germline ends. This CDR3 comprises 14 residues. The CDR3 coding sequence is TGTGCCAGCAGTGAACTCCGGTCAAATCAGCCCCAGCATTTT. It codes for CASSELRSNQPQHF.

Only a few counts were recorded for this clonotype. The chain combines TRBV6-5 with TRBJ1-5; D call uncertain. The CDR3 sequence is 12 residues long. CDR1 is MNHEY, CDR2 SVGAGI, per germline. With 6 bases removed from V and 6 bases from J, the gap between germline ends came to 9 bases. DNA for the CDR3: TGTGCCAGCAGCTGGGCAGGTCAGCCCCAGCATTTT. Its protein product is CASSWAGQPQHF.

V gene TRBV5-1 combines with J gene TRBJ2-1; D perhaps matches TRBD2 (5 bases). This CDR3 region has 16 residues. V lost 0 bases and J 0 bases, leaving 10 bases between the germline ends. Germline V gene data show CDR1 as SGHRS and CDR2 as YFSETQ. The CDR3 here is CASSLEQRSSYNEQFF. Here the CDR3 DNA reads TGCGCCAGCAGCTTGGAGCAGCGGAGCTCCTACAATGAGCAGTTCTTC.

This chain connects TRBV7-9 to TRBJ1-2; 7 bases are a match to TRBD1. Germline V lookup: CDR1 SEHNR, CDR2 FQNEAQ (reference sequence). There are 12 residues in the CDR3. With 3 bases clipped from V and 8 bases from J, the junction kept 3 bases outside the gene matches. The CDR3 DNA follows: TGTGCCAGCAGCTTTGGACAGGAGGGCTACACCTTC. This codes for CASSFGQEGYTF.

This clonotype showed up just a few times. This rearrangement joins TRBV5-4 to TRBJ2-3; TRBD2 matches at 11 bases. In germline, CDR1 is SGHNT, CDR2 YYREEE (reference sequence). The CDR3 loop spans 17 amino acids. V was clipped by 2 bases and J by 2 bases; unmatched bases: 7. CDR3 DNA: TGTGCCAGCAGCTTCCCTAGCGGGGGGACAAACACAGATACGCAGTATTTT. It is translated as CASSFPSGGTNTDTQYF.

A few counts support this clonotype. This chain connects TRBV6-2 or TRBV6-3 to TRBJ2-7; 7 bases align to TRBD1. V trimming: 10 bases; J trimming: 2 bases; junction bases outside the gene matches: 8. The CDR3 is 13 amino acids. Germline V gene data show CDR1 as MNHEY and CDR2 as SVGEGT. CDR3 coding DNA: TGTGCCATCGCCGGGACAGTGACCTACGAGCAGTACTTC. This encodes CAIAGTVTYEQYF.

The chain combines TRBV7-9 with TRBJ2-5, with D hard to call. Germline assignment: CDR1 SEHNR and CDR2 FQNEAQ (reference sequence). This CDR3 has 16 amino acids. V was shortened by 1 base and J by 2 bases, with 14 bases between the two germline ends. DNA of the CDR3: TGTGCCAGCAGCTTAGAGGATATTTCAAGACAAGAGACCCAGTACTTC. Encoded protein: CASSLEDISRQETQYF.

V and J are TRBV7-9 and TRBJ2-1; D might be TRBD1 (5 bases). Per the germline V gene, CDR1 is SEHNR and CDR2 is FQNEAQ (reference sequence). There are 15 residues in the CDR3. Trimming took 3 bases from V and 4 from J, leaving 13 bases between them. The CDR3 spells CASSLGPTAYNEQFF. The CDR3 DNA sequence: TGTGCCAGCAGCTTGGGGCCCACAGCATACAATGAGCAGTTCTTC. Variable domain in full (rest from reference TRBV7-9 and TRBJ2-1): DTGVSQNPRHKITKRGQNVTFRCDPISEHNRLYWYRQTLGQGPEFLTYFQNEAQLEKSRLLSDRFSAERPKGSFSTLEIQRTEQGDSAMYLCASSLGPTAYNEQFFGPGTRLTVL.

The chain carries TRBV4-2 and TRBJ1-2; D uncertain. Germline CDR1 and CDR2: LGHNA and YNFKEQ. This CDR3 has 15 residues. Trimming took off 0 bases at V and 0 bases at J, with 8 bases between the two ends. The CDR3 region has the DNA TGTGCCAGCAGCCAAGATGTTTCCCCTAACTATGGCTACACCTTC. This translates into CASSQDVSPNYGYTF.

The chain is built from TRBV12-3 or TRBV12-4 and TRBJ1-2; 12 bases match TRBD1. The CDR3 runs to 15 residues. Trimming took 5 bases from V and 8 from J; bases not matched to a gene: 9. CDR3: CASSPPGQGASGYTF. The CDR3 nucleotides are TGTGCCAGCAGTCCACCGGGACAGGGGGCGTCGGGCTACACCTTC.

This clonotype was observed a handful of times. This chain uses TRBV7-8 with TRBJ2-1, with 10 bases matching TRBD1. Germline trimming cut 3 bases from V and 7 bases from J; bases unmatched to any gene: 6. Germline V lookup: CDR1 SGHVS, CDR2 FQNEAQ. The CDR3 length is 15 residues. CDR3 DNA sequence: TGTGCCAGCAGCTTTATCACGGGACAGGGGAATGAGCAGTTCTTC. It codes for CASSFITGQGNEQFF.

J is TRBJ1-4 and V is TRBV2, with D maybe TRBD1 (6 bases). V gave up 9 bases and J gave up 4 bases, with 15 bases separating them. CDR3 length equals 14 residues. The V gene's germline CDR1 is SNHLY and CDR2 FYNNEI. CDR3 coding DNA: TGTGCCAGTAACGGGGGCCTTATTAATGAAAAACTGTTTTTT. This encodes CASNGGLINEKLFF.

The CDR3 sequence: CSASQRGYYGYTF. CDR3 DNA sequence: TGCAGTGCTAGCCAGCGGGGGTACTATGGCTACACCTTC. The genes are TRBV20-1 and TRBJ1-2, with D possibly TRBD1 on 5 matching bases. The germline gives CDR1 DFQATT, CDR2 SNEGSKA (reference sequence). There are 13 residues in the CDR3. V was cut by 3 bases and J by 3 bases, with 11 bases left in between.

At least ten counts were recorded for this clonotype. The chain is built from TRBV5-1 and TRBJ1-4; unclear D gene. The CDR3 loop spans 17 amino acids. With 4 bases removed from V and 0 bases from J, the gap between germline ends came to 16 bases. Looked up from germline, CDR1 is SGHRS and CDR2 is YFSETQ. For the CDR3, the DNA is TGCGCCAGCAGCCTCGACGGACTGATTGCAACTAATGAAAAACTGTTTTTT. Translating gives CASSLDGLIATNEKLFF.

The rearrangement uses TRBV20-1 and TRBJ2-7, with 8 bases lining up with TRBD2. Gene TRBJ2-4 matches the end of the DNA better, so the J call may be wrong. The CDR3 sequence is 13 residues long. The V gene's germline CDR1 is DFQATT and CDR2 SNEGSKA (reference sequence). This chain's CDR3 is CSARVAGKNIQYF. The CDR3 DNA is TGCAGTGCTAGGGTAGCGGGAAAAAACATTCAGTACTTC.